This T cell receptor beta chain is drawn from a study of lymphopenia after photon versus proton radiotherapy. Study-wide points: After the lymphocyte nadir, photon-treated repertoires showed oligoclonal expansion, especially of CD8+ Temra cells.

This table comes from immunoSEQ multiplex PCR, and its TCRdb copy is limited to in-frame clones, with some not included. The sample lists about 45,000 clones, about 85% occurring once. Germline CDR1 reads SGHRS; CDR2 reads YFSETQ. V lost 0 bases and J lost 3, with 13 bases in between. There are 16 residues in the CDR3. Remarks on this clone: What it binds is not known.

This sequence originates from a man between 35 and 55 years old with gastric cancer. The chain is built from TRBV5-1 and TRBJ2-1, with unresolved D. The material was peripheral blood, obtained from a patient treated with photon-based radiotherapy. In DNA, the CDR3 is TGCGCCAGCAGCTTGGGGGCGAGGAATCTCTACAATGAGCAGTTCTTC. Translation gives CASSLGARNLYNEQFF.